The subject of this entry is one TCR beta chain. Profiling relied on immunoSEQ multiplex PCR, and the TCRdb table lists in-frame clones only, not all of them. The sample has about 1.1 million clones; around 78% are singletons. The sample belongs to a study of shared clonotypes between healthy human individuals. The overall study: Donors, aged 18 to 49, were a couple of women and three men.

The V end was cut by 2 bases, the J end by 7 bases, with 12 bases between. From germline, CDR1 is MNHEY and CDR2 SMNVEV (reference sequence). The CDR3 has 14 amino acids. Sample: memory CD4+ T cells from PBMCs. Noted subset: CD45RA-negative fraction. The V gene is TRBV27, the J gene TRBJ1-5; the D is unclear. The sequence was collected from a man in his late teens or twenties in good health. Some clones in this sample may be carry-over from other donors' samples. CDR3 DNA: TGTGCCAGCAGTTTAGGGTCTGGGCGCCAGCCCCAGCATTTT. This gives the protein CASSLGSGRQPQHF.